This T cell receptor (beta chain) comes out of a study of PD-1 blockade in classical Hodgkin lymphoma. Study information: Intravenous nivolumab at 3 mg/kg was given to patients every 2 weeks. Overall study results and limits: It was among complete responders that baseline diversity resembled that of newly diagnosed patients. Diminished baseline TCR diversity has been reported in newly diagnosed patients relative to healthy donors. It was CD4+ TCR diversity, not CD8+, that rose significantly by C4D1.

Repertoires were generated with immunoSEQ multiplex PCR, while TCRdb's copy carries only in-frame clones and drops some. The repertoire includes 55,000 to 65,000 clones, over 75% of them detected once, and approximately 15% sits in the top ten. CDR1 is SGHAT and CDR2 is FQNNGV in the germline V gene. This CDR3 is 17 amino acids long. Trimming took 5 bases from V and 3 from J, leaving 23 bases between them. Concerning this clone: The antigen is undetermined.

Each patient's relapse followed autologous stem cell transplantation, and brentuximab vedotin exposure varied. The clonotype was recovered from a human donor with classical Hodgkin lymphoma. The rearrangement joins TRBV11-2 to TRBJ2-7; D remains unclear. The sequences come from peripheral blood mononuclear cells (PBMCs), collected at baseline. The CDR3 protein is CASSPLSASRRNYEQYF. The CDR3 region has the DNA TGTGCCAGCAGCCCCTTATCCGCCAGTAGAAGGAACTACGAGCAGTACTTC.